Listed below are T cell receptor beta chains from one sample, sequenced in a study of cytomegalovirus exposure and HLA in healthy donors. TCRdb keeps only in-frame clones here, not all; method: immunoSEQ multiplex PCR. The sample shows about 140,000 clones, roughly four fifths of them seen only once. Sequenced sample: PBMCs. The source of these receptors is a man aged 25 to 40 in good health and CMV-seropositive. The CDR3 runs from the conserved cysteine through the conserved F or W. Fields, in order: D gene, J gene, clone size, V gene, CDR3 protein, CDR3 DNA. A D gene is named only where the DNA matches it firmly. Part of the rows lack a size; the others show once, few, many or a class for expanded clones.

TRBD2	TRBJ2-7	NA	TRBV6-6	CASSRGASGGTYEQYF	TGTGCCAGCAGTCGGGGGGCTAGCGGGGGAACCTACGAGCAGTACTTC
NA	TRBJ2-1	NA	TRBV6-5	CASSYSWPPGNEQFF	TGTGCCAGCAGTTACTCATGGCCCCCAGGCAATGAGCAGTTCTTC
TRBD1	TRBJ1-2	NA	TRBV15	CATSVGDRVYGYTF	TGTGCCACCAGCGTTGGGGACAGGGTCTATGGCTACACCTTC
NA	TRBJ2-7	once	TRBV6-5	CASSYSGQGFYEQYF	TGTGCCAGCAGTTACTCGGGGCAGGGGTTTTACGAGCAGTACTTC
TRBD2	TRBJ2-4	NA	TRBV2	CASSEEAGGRSIQYF	TGTGCCAGCAGTGAAGAAGCGGGAGGGCGCAGCATTCAGTACTTC
NA	TRBJ2-2	NA	TRBV15	CATSKSQETGELFF	TGTGCCACCAGCAAATCACAGGAGACCGGGGAGCTGTTTTTT
NA	TRBJ1-5	few	TRBV9	CASSVGEGGYQPQHF	TGTGCCAGCAGCGTAGGGGAGGGTGGGTATCAGCCCCAGCATTTT
TRBD1	TRBJ2-5	NA	TRBV19	CATQGAINQETQYF	TGTGCCACCCAGGGGGCAATAAACCAAGAGACCCAGTACTTC
NA	TRBJ2-1	once	TRBV6-1	CASSGAIYNEQFF	TGTGCCAGCAGTGGGGCCATCTACAATGAGCAGTTCTTC
NA	TRBJ2-2	few	TRBV14	CASSQGKGVGTGELFF	TGTGCCAGCAGCCAAGGCAAAGGGGTCGGCACCGGGGAGCTGTTTTTT
TRBD1	TRBJ1-5	NA	TRBV6-5	CASSYPGQGDQPQHF	TGTGCCAGCAGTTACCCGGGACAGGGGGATCAGCCCCAGCATTTT
NA	TRBJ1-3	few	TRBV4-2	CASSQDGSGDSGNTIYF	TGTGCCAGCAGCCAAGACGGCTCGGGGGACTCTGGAAACACCATATATTTT
TRBD1	TRBJ1-5	NA	TRBV6-5	CASRRQGNQPQHF	TGTGCCAGCAGACGACAGGGGAATCAGCCCCAGCATTTT
NA	TRBJ2-5	NA	TRBV28	CASRPKYF	TGTGCCAGCAGACCTAAATACTTC
TRBD1	TRBJ1-1	few	TRBV6-1	CASSAAGGTGVAFF	TGTGCCAGCAGTGCTGCAGGTGGGACAGGGGTTGCTTTCTTT
NA	TRBJ2-2	NA	TRBV7-6	CASSLLGEDSGELFF	TGTGCCAGCAGCCTGCTCGGTGAAGATTCCGGGGAGCTGTTTTTT
TRBD1	TRBJ2-5	NA	TRBV27	CASTGDRGQETQYF	TGTGCCAGCACCGGGGACAGGGGCCAAGAGACCCAGTACTTC
NA	TRBJ1-2	NA	TRBV19	CASSIQTGSNGYTF	TGTGCCAGTAGTATTCAGACAGGTTCTAATGGCTACACCTTC
NA	TRBJ2-3	few	TRBV6-6	CASRRHATDTQYF	TGTGCCAGCAGAAGACACGCCACAGATACGCAGTATTTT
NA	TRBJ1-2	once	TRBV18	CASSPKAPDTGTIYGYTF	TGTGCCAGCTCACCAAAAGCGCCGGACACAGGGACCATCTATGGCTACACCTTC
TRBD1	TRBJ1-2	NA	TRBV2	CASSEGISGGFDGYTF	TGTGCCAGCAGTGAAGGTATCTCAGGGGGCTTTGATGGCTACACCTTC
NA	TRBJ1-5	NA	TRBV19	CASNTFRNQPQHF	TGTGCCAGTAACACGTTTCGCAATCAGCCCCAGCATTTT
NA	TRBJ1-5	NA	TRBV19	CASSTVGNQPQHF	TGTGCCAGTAGTACGGTGGGCAATCAGCCCCAGCATTTT
NA	TRBJ2-7	NA	TRBV7-2	CASSPRLLSSYEQYF	TGTGCCAGCAGCCCAAGACTACTCAGCTCCTACGAGCAGTACTTC
NA	TRBJ2-5	NA	TRBV18	CASSPLPETQYF	TGTGCCAGCTCACCCCTACCAGAGACCCAGTACTTC
TRBD1	TRBJ1-2	NA	TRBV5-4	CASSLGTDYGYTF	TGTGCCAGCAGCCTCGGGACAGACTATGGCTACACCTTC
NA	TRBJ2-5	NA	TRBV9	CASSATRGMGETQYF	TGTGCCAGCAGCGCCACACGAGGGATGGGAGAGACCCAGTACTTC
NA	TRBJ2-7	NA	TRBV10-3	CAIAAEYEQYF	TGTGCCATCGCGGCAGAATACGAGCAGTACTTC
NA	TRBJ2-5	NA	TRBV19	CASSIGGFGAETQYF	TGTGCCAGTAGTATTGGGGGGTTTGGAGCGGAGACCCAGTACTTC
NA	TRBJ1-3	NA	TRBV11-3	CASSHTSGNTIYF	TGTGCCAGCAGCCACACATCTGGAAACACCATATATTTT
TRBD2	TRBJ2-7	few	TRBV6-1	CASRTSGTSYEQYF	TGTGCCAGCAGGACTAGCGGTACATCCTACGAGCAGTACTTC
TRBD1	TRBJ2-7	NA	TRBV28	CASSLGQGKYEQYF	TGTGCCAGCAGCCTGGGACAGGGGAAGTACGAGCAGTACTTC
TRBD2	TRBJ2-7	NA	TRBV7-2	CASSDSGGYEQYF	TGTGCCAGCAGCGATAGCGGGGGTTACGAGCAGTACTTC